What follows is one T cell receptor (beta chain) and its context. This sample stems from a study of blood T cell repertoires in COVID-19. This table comes from immunoSEQ multiplex PCR, and its TCRdb copy is limited to in-frame clones, with some not included. The sample holds some 100,000 clones, 65% to 90% seen once. Enrolled through a virtual design, the participants were between 18 and 89 years of age and came from about two dozen US areas. Germline CDR1 is SGHNT and CDR2 is YENEEA. Trimming shortened V by 5 bases and J by 8 bases, and 16 bases separated the two germline ends. This CDR3 has 13 amino acids.

The sequence came from a woman aged 45-65 years who had recovered from COVID-19. This chain joins TRBV11-3 and TRBJ2-7, with a weak D call TRBD2 (6 bases). The specimen was PBMCs or T cells enriched from blood (not recorded which). CDR3 sequence (DNA): TGTGCCAGCAGCCTGGGGGGTGACAGTAAGCAGTACTTC. Its translation: CASSLGGDSKQYF.